The TCR beta chain under discussion was sequenced for a study of T cells after yellow fever vaccination. Ten or more counts support this clonotype. This CDR3 spans 12 amino acids. Germline V gene sequence: CDR1 MNHEY, CDR2 SMNVEV (reference sequence). With V trimmed by 6 bases and J by 8 bases, 1 base remained unmatched. General observations from the study: Clones that expanded after primary vaccination mostly reappeared after the booster (less than 98% CD4, 88% CD8). Clonotypes shared by both compartments, CD4 and CD8, made up a small share.

TCRdb re-called the 5' RACE reads through MiXCR, storing one row per CDR3 protein. This table has under 55,000 distinct CDR3 sequences, almost 7% appearing once. J is TRBJ1-4 and V is TRBV27; 9 bases fit TRBD1. The TCR comes from a young man who received the YFV17D yellow fever vaccine. Sequenced material: CD8+ T cells not binding an NS4B(214-222) dextramer, sorted from PBMCs, taken 45 days after the yellow fever booster vaccination. For the CDR3, the DNA is TGTGCCAGCAGAACAGGGGGCGAAAAACTGTTTTTT. It codes for CASRTGGEKLFF.